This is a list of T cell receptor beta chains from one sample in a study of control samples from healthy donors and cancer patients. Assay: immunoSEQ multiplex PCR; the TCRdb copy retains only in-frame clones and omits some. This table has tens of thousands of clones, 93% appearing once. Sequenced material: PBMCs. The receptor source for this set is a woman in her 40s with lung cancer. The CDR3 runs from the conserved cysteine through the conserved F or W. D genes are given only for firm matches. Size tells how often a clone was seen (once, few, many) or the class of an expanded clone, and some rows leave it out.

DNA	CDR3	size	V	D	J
TGTGCCAGCAGCTTAGGCAGATCGAACACTGAAGCTTTCTTT	CASSLGRSNTEAFF	-	TRBV11-3	-	TRBJ1-1
TGCGCCAGCAGCTTGATCGGCAGAGACGTGAACACTGAAGCTTTCTTT	CASSLIGRDVNTEAFF	-	TRBV5-1	-	TRBJ1-1
TGTGCCAGCAGTACTCGACAGGGATGGATTGCAACTAATGAAAAACTGTTTTTT	CASSTRQGWIATNEKLFF	-	TRBV11-2	TRBD1	TRBJ1-4
TGTGCCAGCAGATCAATAGGGCCGGGCAATGAGCAGTTCTTC	CASRSIGPGNEQFF	once	TRBV5-5	-	TRBJ2-1
TGTGCCAGCAGGCCGGGACAGGGGTCGAGGAACACTGAAGCTTTCTTT	CASRPGQGSRNTEAFF	-	TRBV7-9	TRBD1	TRBJ1-1
TGTGCCAGCAGCAGATTTGGGACTGAAGCTTTCTTT	CASSRFGTEAFF	few	TRBV27	-	TRBJ1-1
TGTGCCTTGGGGGGGTATCGATCACCCCTCCACTTT	CALGGYRSPLHF	-	TRBV30	-	TRBJ1-6
TGTGCCAGCATGTCACCCAAGGTGAGCTCCTACAATGAGCAGTTCTTC	CASMSPKVSSYNEQFF	-	TRBV2	-	TRBJ2-1
TGTGCCAGCAGCTTACGTTTAGGGGGCGGTTCTCGGACTGAAGCTTTCTTT	CASSLRLGGGSRTEAFF	-	TRBV11-3	TRBD1	TRBJ1-1
TGTGCCAGCAGCTTAGTGGGATCAGCCCTGCGGACTGATGGCTACACCTTC	CASSLVGSALRTDGYTF	-	TRBV11-2	-	TRBJ1-2
TGCGCCAGCAGCCAAGATTATTTTGTTACAGATACGCAGTATTTT	CASSQDYFVTDTQYF	-	TRBV4-1	-	TRBJ2-3